This note documents a single T cell receptor (beta chain) sequence. V lost 3 bases to trimming and J lost 2 bases; unmatched junction nucleotides: 11. Germline loops: CDR1 SGHDT, CDR2 YYEEEE. The CDR3 sequence is 18 residues long. Some clones are missing from TCRdb's copy, which holds only in-frame ones; the method was immunoSEQ multiplex PCR. The table has about 420,000 clones, 70% to 90% seen once. While infection was still active, Seattle patients were enrolled and then followed longitudinally. The data belong to a study of blood T cell repertoires in COVID-19. Material for sequencing was peripheral blood. The TCR originated in a young man with COVID-19, enrolled during active disease. The V call is TRBV5-6, the J call TRBJ1-3, with 10 positions matching TRBD1. In nucleotides, the CDR3 is TGTGCCAGCAGCTCTATCCCCCAGACAGGGGGCGCTGGAAACACCATATATTTT. The encoded protein is CASSSIPQTGGAGNTIYF. The variable domain in full, with the rest retrieved from reference TRBV5-6 and TRBJ1-3, is DAGVTQSPTHLIKTRGQQVTLRCSPKSGHDTVSWYQQALGQGPQFIFQYYEEEERQRGNFPDRFSGHQFPNYSSELNVNALLLGDSALYLCASSSIPQTGGAGNTIYFGEGSWLTVV.